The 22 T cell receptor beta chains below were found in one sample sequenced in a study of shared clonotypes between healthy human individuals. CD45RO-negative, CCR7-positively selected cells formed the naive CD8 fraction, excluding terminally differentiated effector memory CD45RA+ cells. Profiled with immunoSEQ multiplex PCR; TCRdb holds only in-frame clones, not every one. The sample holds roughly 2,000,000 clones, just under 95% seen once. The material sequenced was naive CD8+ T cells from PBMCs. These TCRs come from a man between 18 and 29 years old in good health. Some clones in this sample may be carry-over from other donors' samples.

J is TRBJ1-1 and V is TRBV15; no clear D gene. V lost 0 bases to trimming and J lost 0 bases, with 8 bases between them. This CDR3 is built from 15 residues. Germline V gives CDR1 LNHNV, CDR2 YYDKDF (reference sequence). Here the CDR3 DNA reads TGTGCCACCAGCAGAGAGGTGGGCCTGAACACTGAAGCTTTCTTT. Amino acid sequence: CATSREVGLNTEAFF.

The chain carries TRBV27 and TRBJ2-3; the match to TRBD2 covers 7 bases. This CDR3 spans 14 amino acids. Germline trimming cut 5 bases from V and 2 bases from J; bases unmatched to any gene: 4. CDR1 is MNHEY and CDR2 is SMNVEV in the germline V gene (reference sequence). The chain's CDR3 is CASSLGTITDTQYF. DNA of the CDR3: TGTGCCAGCAGTCTCGGGACTATCACAGATACGCAGTATTTT.

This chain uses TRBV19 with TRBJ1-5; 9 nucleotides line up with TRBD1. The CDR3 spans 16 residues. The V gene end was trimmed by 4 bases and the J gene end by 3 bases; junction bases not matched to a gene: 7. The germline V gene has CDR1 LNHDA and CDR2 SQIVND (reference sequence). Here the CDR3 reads CASSKDRGLSNQPQHF. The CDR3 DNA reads TGTGCCAGTAGTAAGGACAGGGGATTGTCCAATCAGCCCCAGCATTTT.

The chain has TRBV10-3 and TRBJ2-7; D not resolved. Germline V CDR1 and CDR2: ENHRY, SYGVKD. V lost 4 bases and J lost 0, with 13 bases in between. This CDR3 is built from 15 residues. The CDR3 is CAISARLQSSYEQYF. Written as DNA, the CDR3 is TGTGCCATCAGTGCTCGACTTCAAAGCTCCTACGAGCAGTACTTC.

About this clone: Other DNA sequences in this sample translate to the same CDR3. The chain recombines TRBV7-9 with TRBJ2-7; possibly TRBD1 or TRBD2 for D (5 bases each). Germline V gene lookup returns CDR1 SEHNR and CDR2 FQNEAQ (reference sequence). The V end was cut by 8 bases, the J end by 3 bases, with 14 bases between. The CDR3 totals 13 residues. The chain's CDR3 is CASSPAGGYEQYF. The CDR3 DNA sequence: TGTGCCAGCTCTCCCGCTGGGGGCTACGAGCAGTACTTC.

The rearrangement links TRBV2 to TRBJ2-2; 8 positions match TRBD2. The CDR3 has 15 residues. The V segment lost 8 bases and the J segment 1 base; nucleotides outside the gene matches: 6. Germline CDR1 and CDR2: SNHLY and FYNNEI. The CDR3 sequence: CASFRSGRNTGELFF. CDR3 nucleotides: TGTGCCAGCTTCAGGAGCGGGAGGAACACCGGGGAGCTGTTTTTT.

The CDR3, as DNA: TGTGCCAGCAGCGTCCGACTAGAGAACACCGGGGAGCTGTTTTTT. Its translation: CASSVRLENTGELFF. The chain has TRBV9 and TRBJ2-2, with D maybe TRBD2 (6 bases). This CDR3 region has 15 residues. Germline V CDR1 and CDR2: SGDLS, YYNGEE. V was cut by 2 bases and J by 1 base, with 9 bases left in between.

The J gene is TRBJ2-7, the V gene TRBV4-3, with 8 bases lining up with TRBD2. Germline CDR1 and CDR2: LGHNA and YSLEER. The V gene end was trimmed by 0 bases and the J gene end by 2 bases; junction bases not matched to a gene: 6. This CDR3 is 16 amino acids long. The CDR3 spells CASSQDPTSETYEQYF. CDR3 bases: TGCGCCAGCAGCCAAGATCCGACTAGCGAAACCTACGAGCAGTACTTC.

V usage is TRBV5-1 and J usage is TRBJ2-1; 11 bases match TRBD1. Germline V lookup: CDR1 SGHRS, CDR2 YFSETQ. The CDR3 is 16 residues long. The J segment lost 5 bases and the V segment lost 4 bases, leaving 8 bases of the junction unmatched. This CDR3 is CASSPWTGGGNNEQFF. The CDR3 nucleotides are TGCGCCAGCAGCCCTTGGACAGGGGGCGGGAACAATGAGCAGTTCTTC.

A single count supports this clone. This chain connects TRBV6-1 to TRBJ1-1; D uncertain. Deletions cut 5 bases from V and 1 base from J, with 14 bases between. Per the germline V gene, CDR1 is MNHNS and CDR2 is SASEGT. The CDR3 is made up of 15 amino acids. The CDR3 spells CASSLTRASNTEAFF. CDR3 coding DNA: TGTGCCAGCAGTTTAACCCGGGCCTCGAACACTGAAGCTTTCTTT.

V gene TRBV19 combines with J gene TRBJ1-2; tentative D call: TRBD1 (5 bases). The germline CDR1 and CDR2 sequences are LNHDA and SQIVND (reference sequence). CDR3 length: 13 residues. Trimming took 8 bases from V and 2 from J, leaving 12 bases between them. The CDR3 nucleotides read TGTGCCAGTGGGCCGGGACTAAACTATGGCTACACCTTC. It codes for CASGPGLNYGYTF. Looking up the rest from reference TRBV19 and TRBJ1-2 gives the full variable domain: DGGITQSPKYLFRKEGQNVTLSCEQNLNHDAMYWYRQDPGQGLRLIYYSQIVNDFQKGDIAEGYSVSREKKESFPLTVTSAQKNPTAFYLCASGPGLNYGYTFGSGTRLTVV.

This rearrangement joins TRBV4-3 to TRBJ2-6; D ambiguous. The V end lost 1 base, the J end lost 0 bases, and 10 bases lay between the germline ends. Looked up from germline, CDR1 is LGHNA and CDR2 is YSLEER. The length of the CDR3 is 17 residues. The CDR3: CASSQGIEGSGANVLTF. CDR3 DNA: TGCGCCAGCAGCCAAGGAATCGAAGGCTCTGGGGCCAACGTCCTGACTTTC.

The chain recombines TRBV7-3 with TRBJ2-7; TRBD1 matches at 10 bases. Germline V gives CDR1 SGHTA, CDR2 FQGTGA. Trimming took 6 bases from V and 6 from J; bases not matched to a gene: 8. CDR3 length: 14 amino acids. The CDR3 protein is CASSPGTGAGEQYF. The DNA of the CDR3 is TGTGCCAGCAGTCCCGGGACAGGGGCCGGCGAGCAGTACTTC.

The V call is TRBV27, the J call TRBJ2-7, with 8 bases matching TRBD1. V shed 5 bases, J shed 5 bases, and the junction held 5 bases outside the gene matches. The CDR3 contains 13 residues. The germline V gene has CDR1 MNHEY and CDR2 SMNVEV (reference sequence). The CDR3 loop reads CASSVPGGDEQYF. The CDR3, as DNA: TGTGCCAGCAGTGTACCAGGGGGCGACGAGCAGTACTTC.

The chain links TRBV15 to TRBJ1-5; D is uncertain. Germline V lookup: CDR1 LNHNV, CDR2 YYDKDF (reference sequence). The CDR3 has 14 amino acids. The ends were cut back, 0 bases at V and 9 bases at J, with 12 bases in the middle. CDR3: CATSRDSPQRPQHF. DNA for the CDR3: TGTGCCACCAGCAGAGACTCCCCCCAGCGGCCCCAGCATTTT.

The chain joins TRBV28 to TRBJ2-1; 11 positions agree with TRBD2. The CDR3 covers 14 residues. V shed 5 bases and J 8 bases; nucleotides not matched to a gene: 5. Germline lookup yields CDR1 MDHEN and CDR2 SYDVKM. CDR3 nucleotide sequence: TGTGCCAGCAGTGTAGCGGGAGGGCCGGATGAGCAGTTCTTC. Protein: CASSVAGGPDEQFF.

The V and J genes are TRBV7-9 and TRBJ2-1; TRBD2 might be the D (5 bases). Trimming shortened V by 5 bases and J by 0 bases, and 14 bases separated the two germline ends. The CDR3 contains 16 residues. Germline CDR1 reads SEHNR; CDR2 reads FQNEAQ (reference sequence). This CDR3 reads CASSAQLVHSYNEQFF. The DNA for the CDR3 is TGTGCCAGCAGCGCACAACTAGTCCACTCCTACAATGAGCAGTTCTTC.

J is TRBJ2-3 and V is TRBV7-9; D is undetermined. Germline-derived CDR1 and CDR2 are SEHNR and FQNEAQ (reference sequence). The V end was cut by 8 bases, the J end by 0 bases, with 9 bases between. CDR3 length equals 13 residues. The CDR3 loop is CASASISTDTQYF. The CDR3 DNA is TGTGCCAGCGCCTCCATCAGCACAGATACGCAGTATTTT.

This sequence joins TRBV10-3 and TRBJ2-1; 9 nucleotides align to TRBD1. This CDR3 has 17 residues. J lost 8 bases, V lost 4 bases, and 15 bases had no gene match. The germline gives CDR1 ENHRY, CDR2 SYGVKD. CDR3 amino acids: CAISGPADGTGTYEQFF. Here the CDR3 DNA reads TGTGCCATCAGTGGGCCCGCGGACGGGACAGGGACCTATGAGCAGTTCTTC.

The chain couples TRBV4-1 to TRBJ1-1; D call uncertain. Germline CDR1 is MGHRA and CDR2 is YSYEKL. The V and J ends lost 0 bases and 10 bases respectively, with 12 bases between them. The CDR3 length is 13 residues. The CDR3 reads CASSQDLELGAFF. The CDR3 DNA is TGCGCCAGCAGCCAAGATTTGGAGCTTGGAGCTTTCTTT.

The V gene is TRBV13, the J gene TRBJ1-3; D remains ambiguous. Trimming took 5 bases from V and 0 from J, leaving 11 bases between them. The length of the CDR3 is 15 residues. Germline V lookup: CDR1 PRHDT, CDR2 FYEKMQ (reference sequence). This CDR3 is CASSPLPDSGNTIYF. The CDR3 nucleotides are TGTGCCAGCAGCCCACTTCCAGACTCTGGAAACACCATATATTTT.

In DNA form, the CDR3 reads TGTGCCAGCAGCCATACTAGCGGGAGGTATAGGACAGATACGCAGTATTTT. Its protein is CASSHTSGRYRTDTQYF. This chain uses TRBV7-2 with TRBJ2-3, with 12 bases matching TRBD2. Germline CDR1 reads SGHTA; CDR2 reads FQGNSA. The CDR3 length is 17 residues. V dropped 5 bases and J dropped 3; count of bases not matched to a gene: 9.